This T cell receptor (beta chain) was identified in a study of blood T cell repertoires in COVID-19. In germline, CDR1 is MDHEN, CDR2 SYDVKM. Unmatched junction bases numbered 10, after V lost 7 bases and J lost 9 bases. This CDR3 has 15 amino acids. In its sample, this clone was seen a few times. The data were produced by immunoSEQ multiplex PCR, yet TCRdb's version contains in-frame clones alone and is incomplete. The profile shows a few hundred thousand clones, approximately 85% of them singletons. The TCR comes from a woman between 45 and 65 years old who had recovered from COVID-19. The sequencing input was PBMCs or T cells enriched from blood (not recorded which). The V and J genes are TRBV28 and TRBJ1-6; TRBD1 matches 9 bases. The CDR3 here is CASIPGQGIGSPLHF. In DNA, the CDR3 is TGTGCCAGCATCCCCGGACAGGGGATAGGTTCACCCCTCCACTTT.